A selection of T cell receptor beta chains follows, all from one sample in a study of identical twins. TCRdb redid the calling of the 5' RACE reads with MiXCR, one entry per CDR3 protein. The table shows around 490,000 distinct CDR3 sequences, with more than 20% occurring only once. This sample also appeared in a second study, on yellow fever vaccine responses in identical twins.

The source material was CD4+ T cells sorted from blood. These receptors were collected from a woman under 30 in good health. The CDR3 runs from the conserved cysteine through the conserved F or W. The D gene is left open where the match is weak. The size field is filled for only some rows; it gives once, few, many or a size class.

CASSLSGKRGYTF | TGTGCCAGCAGTTTATCAGGGAAACGCGGCTACACCTTC | few | . | TRBJ1-2 | TRBV12-3/TRBV12-4
CSARDVGSYNSPLHF | TGCAGTGCTAGAGATGTGGGCTCCTATAATTCACCCCTCCACTTT | . | . | TRBJ1-6 | TRBV20-1
CAISAVTAPEQYF | TGTGCCATCAGTGCAGTTACTGCCCCCGAGCAGTACTTC | . | . | TRBJ2-7 | TRBV10-3
CASSFFGGAFAETQYF | TGTGCCAGCAGTTTTTTCGGGGGGGCCTTTGCTGAGACCCAGTACTTC | . | TRBD2 | TRBJ2-5 | TRBV12-3/TRBV12-4
CASSLRLAAYEQYF | TGCGCCAGCAGCTTGAGACTAGCGGCCTACGAGCAGTACTTC | . | TRBD2 | TRBJ2-7 | TRBV5-1
CASSFKGNQPQHF | TGTGCCAGCAGTTTTAAGGGCAATCAGCCCCAGCATTTT | . | . | TRBJ1-5 | TRBV12-3/TRBV12-4
CCARDPLAGRTGELFF | TGCTGTGCTAGAGATCCCCTAGCGGGAAGAACCGGGGAGCTGTTTTTT | . | TRBD2 | TRBJ2-2 | TRBV20-1
CASSPIGPEAFF | TGTGCCAGCAGTCCGATAGGTCCTGAAGCTTTCTTT | few | . | TRBJ1-1 | TRBV12-3/TRBV12-4
CSARDPQIYQETQYF | TGCAGTGCTAGAGATCCCCAGATTTACCAAGAGACCCAGTACTTC | . | . | TRBJ2-5 | TRBV20-1
CSAINSGRALYNEQFF | TGCAGTGCTATTAATAGCGGGAGGGCCCTCTACAATGAGCAGTTCTTC | . | TRBD2 | TRBJ2-1 | TRBV20-1
CSAKRDGPYEQYF | TGCAGTGCAAAAAGGGACGGCCCCTACGAGCAGTACTTC | . | . | TRBJ2-7 | TRBV20-1
CASSQGQSTGELFF | TGCGCCAGCAGCCAAGGACAGTCGACCGGGGAGCTGTTTTTT | . | . | TRBJ2-2 | TRBV4-1
CSARETGKYEKLFF | TGCAGTGCTAGAGAGACAGGGAAGTATGAAAAACTGTTTTTT | few | TRBD1 | TRBJ1-4 | TRBV20-1
CASSQWAEGGNTIYF | TGTGCCAGCAGCCAATGGGCGGAAGGTGGAAACACCATATATTTT | . | . | TRBJ1-3 | TRBV3-1
CASSLAGFILAKNIQYF | TGTGCCAGCAGTCTAGCGGGGTTCATATTGGCCAAAAACATTCAGTACTTC | . | TRBD2 | TRBJ2-4 | TRBV7-9
CASRPRDRHGNTIYF | TGTGCCAGCAGACCCCGGGACAGACATGGAAACACCATATATTTT | . | TRBD1 | TRBJ1-3 | TRBV6-1
CASTQTTGFYGYTF | TGTGCCAGCACCCAGACTACAGGATTCTATGGCTACACCTTC | . | . | TRBJ1-2 | TRBV12-3/TRBV12-4
CASSPPRTGVVVGYTF | TGTGCCAGCAGTCCGCCCAGGACAGGGGTAGTGGTTGGCTACACCTTC | . | TRBD1 | TRBJ1-2 | TRBV12-3/TRBV12-4
CSAREGLAGGLDTQYF | TGCAGTGCTAGAGAAGGGCTAGCGGGAGGTCTGGATACGCAGTATTTT | . | TRBD2 | TRBJ2-3 | TRBV20-1
CSARVRGRTENTEAFF | TGCAGTGCTAGAGTCAGGGGGCGGACAGAGAACACTGAAGCTTTCTTT | . | TRBD1 | TRBJ1-1 | TRBV20-1
CASSYSPGQTITGANVLTF | TGCGCCAGCAGCTATTCCCCGGGACAGACCATAACAGGGGCCAACGTCCTGACTTTC | few | TRBD1 | TRBJ2-6 | TRBV5-1
CSVGGIGTYNEQFF | TGCAGCGTTGGAGGGATAGGAACCTACAATGAGCAGTTCTTC | . | . | TRBJ2-1 | TRBV29-1
CASSWGSGRTKNTGELFF | TGCGCCAGCAGCTGGGGTTCGGGACGGACAAAGAACACCGGGGAGCTGTTTTTT | few | . | TRBJ2-2 | TRBV5-1
CASSWLTSGGPEQFF | TGTGCCAGCAGTTGGCTGACTAGCGGGGGGCCTGAGCAGTTCTTC | . | TRBD2 | TRBJ2-1 | TRBV12-3/TRBV12-4
CASSLDRTGTQETQYF | TGTGCCAGCAGCTTAGATCGGACAGGAACCCAAGAGACCCAGTACTTC | . | TRBD1 | TRBJ2-5 | TRBV7-9
CASSRESGVAFF | TGTGCCAGCAGCCGTGAATCTGGTGTAGCTTTCTTT | . | . | TRBJ1-1 | TRBV3-1
CAISGGGSTDTQYF | TGTGCCATCAGTGGAGGCGGTAGCACAGATACGCAGTATTTT | . | . | TRBJ2-3 | TRBV10-3
CASRADRAYNSPLHF | TGTGCCAGCAGAGCTGACAGGGCCTATAATTCACCCCTCCACTTT | . | TRBD1 | TRBJ1-6 | TRBV2
CSASPAGRGTDTQYF | TGCAGTGCTAGCCCTGCGGGGAGGGGCACAGATACGCAGTATTTT | few | TRBD2 | TRBJ2-3 | TRBV20-1
CSARDSSGSHGGINEQFF | TGCAGTGCTAGAGATAGTAGCGGGAGCCACGGAGGTATCAATGAGCAGTTCTTC | . | TRBD2 | TRBJ2-1 | TRBV20-1
CASSTRTSGSLYNEQFF | TGTGCCAGCAGCACCAGGACTAGCGGGAGTCTGTACAATGAGCAGTTCTTC | . | TRBD2 | TRBJ2-1 | TRBV9
CASSQMGPGKDTQYF | TGTGCCAGCAGCCAAATGGGGCCAGGGAAAGATACGCAGTATTTT | . | . | TRBJ2-3 | TRBV7-7
CASSLNGQGSETQYF | TGTGCCAGCAGCTTAAATGGACAGGGATCGGAGACCCAGTACTTC | . | TRBD1 | TRBJ2-5 | TRBV7-6
CASSAPGGWQPQHF | TGTGCCAGCAGTGCCCCAGGGGGCTGGCAGCCCCAGCATTTT | many | TRBD1 | TRBJ1-5 | TRBV28
CASSLIGASSYEQYF | TGTGCCAGCAGCTTAATAGGGGCCAGCTCCTACGAGCAGTACTTC | few | . | TRBJ2-7 | TRBV7-2
CASSLALYTGELFF | TGTGCCAGCAGCTTGGCTCTGTACACCGGGGAGCTGTTTTTT | . | . | TRBJ2-2 | TRBV5-6
CASRSLRMNTEAFF | TGTGCCAGCAGAAGCTTAAGGATGAACACTGAAGCTTTCTTT | . | . | TRBJ1-1 | TRBV5-5
CASSLDEYTGELFF | TGTGCCAGCAGCCTAGATGAGTACACCGGGGAGCTGTTTTTT | few | . | TRBJ2-2 | TRBV3-1
CAISDPRDSSYNEQFF | TGTGCCATCAGTGATCCCAGGGACAGCTCCTACAATGAGCAGTTCTTC | few | TRBD1 | TRBJ2-1 | TRBV10-3
CSAGSGSTDTQYF | TGCAGTGCCGGGAGCGGTAGCACAGATACGCAGTATTTT | . | . | TRBJ2-3 | TRBV20-1
CASSSASGTTREQYF | TGTGCCAGCAGTTCGGCTAGCGGGACCACTAGGGAGCAGTACTTC | . | TRBD2 | TRBJ2-7 | TRBV27
CSASAGTMYNEQFF | TGCAGTGCTAGTGCCGGGACTATGTACAATGAGCAGTTCTTC | few | TRBD2 | TRBJ2-1 | TRBV20-1
CASTNIRTALNTEAFF | TGTGCCAGCACCAATATAAGGACAGCTCTGAACACTGAAGCTTTCTTT | . | . | TRBJ1-1 | TRBV12-3/TRBV12-4
CATSDSGTQVDNEQFF | TGTGCCACCAGTGACTCCGGGACACAAGTCGACAATGAGCAGTTCTTC | few | . | TRBJ2-1 | TRBV24-1
CASRSFWTDNEKLFF | TGTGCCAGCAGGTCCTTCTGGACCGACAATGAAAAACTGTTTTTT | few | . | TRBJ1-4 | TRBV6-2/TRBV6-3
CASSPLSRGPYPLGTGELFF | TGTGCCAGCAGCCCCCTAAGCAGGGGCCCTTACCCTTTGGGGACCGGGGAGCTGTTTTTT | few | . | TRBJ2-2 | TRBV11-2
CATVRTGNTEAFF | TGTGCCACTGTCAGGACAGGGAACACTGAAGCTTTCTTT | few | TRBD1 | TRBJ1-1 | TRBV6-1
CASSQVLAEVLNEQFF | TGCGCCAGCAGCCAGGTTCTTGCGGAAGTTCTCAATGAGCAGTTCTTC | . | . | TRBJ2-1 | TRBV4-1
CSAAGKLTDTQYF | TGCAGCGCCGCCGGGAAGCTCACAGATACGCAGTATTTT | . | . | TRBJ2-3 | TRBV29-1
CATSDLGTSGHYEQYF | TGTGCCACCAGTGATTTGGGGACTAGCGGACACTACGAGCAGTACTTC | . | TRBD2 | TRBJ2-7 | TRBV24-1
CASSPPGQADEQYF | TGTGCCAGCTCACCTCCGGGACAGGCGGACGAGCAGTACTTC | . | TRBD1 | TRBJ2-7 | TRBV18
CASSSTAGGPTGELFF | TGCGCCAGCAGCTCTACAGCGGGAGGGCCCACCGGGGAGCTGTTTTTT | . | TRBD2 | TRBJ2-2 | TRBV5-1
CASSLDGGVNTEAFF | TGCGCCAGCAGCTTGGATGGGGGAGTGAACACTGAAGCTTTCTTT | . | . | TRBJ1-1 | TRBV5-1
CSAPGLASSYNEQFF | TGCAGTGCCCCGGGACTAGCTTCCTCCTACAATGAGCAGTTCTTC | few | TRBD2 | TRBJ2-1 | TRBV20-1